Reported below is one T cell receptor beta chain. The data originate from a study of blood T cell repertoires in COVID-19. Method: immunoSEQ multiplex PCR; TCRdb's copy keeps in-frame clones and lacks some. The sample gives about 220,000 clones, 80% to 85% of which show up once; 6.8% is in the top ten. The receptor's source is a woman between 40 and 55 years old who had recovered from COVID-19. Sequenced: PBMCs or T cells enriched from blood (not recorded which).

As DNA, the CDR3 is TGTGCCAGCAGTGAAGGGGGGCTAGCGGGAGGACGCACAGATACGCAGTATTTT. Amino acid sequence: CASSEGGLAGGRTDTQYF. V gene TRBV6-1 combines with J gene TRBJ2-3; 11 nucleotides match TRBD2. The CDR3 is 18 residues long. The V gene end was trimmed by 1 base and the J gene end by 1 base; junction bases not matched to a gene: 7. Germline loops: CDR1 MNHNS, CDR2 SASEGT.